This passage covers 32 T cell receptor beta chains from one sample sequenced in a study of cytomegalovirus exposure and HLA in healthy donors. The PCR was carried out with 60 Vbeta primers and 13 Jbeta primers. Produced via immunoSEQ multiplex PCR; TCRdb's table is partial and in-frame only. This sample yields under 200,000 clones, of which more than 65% are seen a single time; roughly 6.7% belongs to the top ten. Sequencing used PBMCs. The receptors stem from a man in his fifties or sixties in good health and CMV-seropositive.

The chain links TRBV7-9 to TRBJ1-1, with D uncertain. Germline assignment: CDR1 SEHNR and CDR2 FQNEAQ (reference sequence). This CDR3 region has 13 residues. V shed 5 bases and J shed 4 bases, with 11 bases lying between them. CDR3 region: CASSQSPGTEAFF. CDR3 nucleotide sequence: TGTGCCAGCAGCCAAAGTCCGGGCACTGAAGCTTTCTTT. The complete variable domain, with remaining parts taken from reference TRBV7-9 and TRBJ1-1, reads DTGVSQNPRHKITKRGQNVTFRCDPISEHNRLYWYRQTLGQGPEFLTYFQNEAQLEKSRLLSDRFSAERPKGSFSTLEIQRTEQGDSAMYLCASSQSPGTEAFFGQGTRLTVV.

Points on this clone: A read error may produce the germline difference seen at one junction end. The same CDR3 arises from other DNA sequences in this sample as well. The V and J genes are TRBV29-1 and TRBJ1-1, with D possibly being TRBD1 (5 bases). This CDR3 is 15 amino acids long. The germline V gene has CDR1 SQVTM and CDR2 ANQGSEA. The CDR3 nucleotides are TGCAGCGTTGATTGGGGGGTGACAGTGAACACTGAAGCCTTCTTT. Residues: CSVDWGVTVNTEAFF. Combining the CDR3 with reference TRBV29-1 and TRBJ1-1 gives the whole variable domain SAVISQKPSRDICQRGTSLTIQCQVDSQVTMMFWYRQQPGQSLTLIATANQGSEATYESGFVIDKFPISRPNLTFSTLTVSNMSPEDSSIYLCSVDWGVTVNTEAFFGQGTRLTVV.

The gene calls are TRBV27 and TRBJ1-6; D perhaps matches TRBD1 (5 bases). The V end lost 2 bases, the J end lost 4 bases, and 9 bases lay between the germline ends. CDR3 length: 15 amino acids. Germline CDR1 is MNHEY and CDR2 is SMNVEV (reference sequence). The CDR3 reads CASSLPPGYNSPLHF. CDR3 bases: TGTGCCAGCAGTTTACCCCCAGGGTATAATTCACCCCTCCACTTT.

This chain uses TRBV6-6 with TRBJ2-3; D gene ambiguous. The CDR3 has 15 residues. CDR1 is MNHNY and CDR2 is SVGAGI in the germline V gene (reference sequence). Between the trimmed V and J ends, which lost 8 bases and 2 bases, there was a span of 17 bases. CDR3 DNA sequence: TGTGCCAGCCTCCGACAAGGCATATTCACAGATACGCAGTATTTT. As protein: CASLRQGIFTDTQYF.

As concerns this clone: At the DNA level, this CDR3 is encoded by other sequences in the same sample as well. This chain uses TRBV6-5 with TRBJ2-2; D is possibly TRBD1 (5 bases). The germline V gene has CDR1 MNHEY and CDR2 SVGAGI. This CDR3 is built from 14 residues. Deletions cut 0 bases from V and 8 bases from J, with 10 bases between. The CDR3 loop reads CASSYSRSGGELFF. The CDR3 nucleotides are TGTGCCAGCAGTTACTCGAGATCAGGGGGGGAGCTGTTTTTT.

The genes are TRBV6-5 and TRBJ2-7; maybe TRBD2 (5 bases). The V end was cut by 5 bases, the J end by 2 bases, with 10 bases between. The CDR3 is made up of 13 amino acids. CDR1 is MNHEY and CDR2 is SVGAGI in the germline V gene. The CDR3, as DNA: TGTGCCAGCAGTGAAGGGAGAACCTACGAGCAGTACTTC. Encoded protein: CASSEGRTYEQYF.

V is TRBV11-2 and J is TRBJ2-7, with D hard to call. The CDR3 covers 14 residues. The germline gives CDR1 SGHAT, CDR2 FQNNGV. The V gene lost 4 bases and the J gene lost 2 bases, with 12 bases spanning the gap. CDR3 in amino acids: CASSSRGRTYEQYF. CDR3 nucleotide sequence: TGTGCCAGCAGCTCCAGAGGTCGAACCTACGAGCAGTACTTC. Full variable domain (missing parts from reference TRBV11-2 and TRBJ2-7): EAGVAQSPRYKIIEKRQSVAFWCNPISGHATLYWYQQILGQGPKLLIQFQNNGVVDDSQLPKDRFSAERLKGVDSTLKIQPAKLEDSAVYLCASSSRGRTYEQYFGPGTRLTVT.

The genes are TRBV5-4 and TRBJ1-1; TRBD1 matches at 8 bases. Germline-derived CDR1 and CDR2 are SGHNT and YYREEE (reference sequence). The CDR3 runs 14 residues. The junction had 9 bases not matched to a gene; V was cut back by 4 bases and J by 7 bases. CDR3 loop: CASSNGQGRFEAFF. The DNA of the CDR3 is TGTGCCAGCAGCAACGGACAGGGACGATTTGAAGCTTTCTTT.

This clone was recorded a few times. V and J are TRBV25-1 and TRBJ2-5; D is unresolved. The ends were cut back, 3 bases at V and 0 bases at J, with 5 bases in the middle. CDR3 length equals 13 residues. Germline V gives CDR1 MGHDK, CDR2 SYGVNS. This CDR3 reads CASSDTYQETQYF. CDR3 in DNA: TGTGCCAGCAGTGATACATACCAAGAGACCCAGTACTTC.

The genes are TRBV7-9 and TRBJ1-2; TRBD1 is a possible D gene (5 bases). V lost 5 bases and J lost 3, with 10 bases in between. The CDR3 is 13 amino acids. The V gene's germline CDR1 is SEHNR and CDR2 FQNEAQ (reference sequence). CDR3 residues: CASSPGGDYGYTF. The CDR3, as DNA: TGTGCCAGCAGCCCCGGGGGAGACTATGGCTACACCTTC.

The count of this clone is one. The rearrangement joins TRBV27 to TRBJ2-3, with 8 bases matching TRBD2. V lost 3 bases and J lost 6; bases outside the gene matches: 5. The CDR3 totals 14 residues. Germline V CDR1 and CDR2: MNHEY, SMNVEV (reference sequence). CDR3 DNA sequence: TGTGCCAGCAGTTTCGGGGGGGCCGGGGATACGCAGTATTTT. Its translation: CASSFGGAGDTQYF.

J is TRBJ2-7 and V is TRBV6-1, with 10 bases lining up with TRBD1. The CDR3 spans 14 residues. The germline V gene has CDR1 MNHNS and CDR2 SASEGT. The V and J ends lost 5 bases and 3 bases, in that order; junction bases with no gene match: 4. This chain's CDR3 is CASSLDRGLYEQYV. Written as DNA, the CDR3 is TGTGCCAGCAGTCTTGACAGGGGGCTCTACGAGCAGTACGTC.

The chain joins TRBV7-9 to TRBJ1-1, with 8 bases fitting TRBD1. Germline trimming cut 5 bases from V and 0 bases from J; bases unmatched to any gene: 8. CDR1 SEHNR and CDR2 FQNEAQ come from the germline V gene (reference sequence). This CDR3 contains 16 residues. The DNA of the CDR3 is TGTGCCAGCAGCGGACAGGGAGGCAATATGAACACTGAAGCTTTCTTT. Encoded protein: CASSGQGGNMNTEAFF.

The chain joins TRBV7-2 to TRBJ2-3, with 7 bases lining up with TRBD2. The CDR3 covers 17 residues. Trimming at V came to 4 bases and at J to 2 bases, leaving 12 bases not matched to a gene. Germline V gene lookup returns CDR1 SGHTA and CDR2 FQGNSA. For the CDR3, the DNA is TGTGCCAGCAGCTCCCGCGGGGCTAGCGGAGACACAGATACGCAGTATTTT. Residues: CASSSRGASGDTDTQYF.

The chain couples TRBV5-6 to TRBJ2-1, with TRBD1 as a possible D gene (5 bases). The CDR3 spans 14 residues. The V gene's germline CDR1 is SGHDT and CDR2 YYEEEE. V shed 0 bases and J shed 5 bases, with 9 bases lying between them. CDR3 bases: TGTGCCAGCAGCTTGGGACAGATAGACAATGAGCAGTTCTTC. Its protein is CASSLGQIDNEQFF.

As DNA, the CDR3 is TGTGCCAGCAGCTTAACACCGACAGGGGTCTACACAGATACGCAGTATTTT. This translates into CASSLTPTGVYTDTQYF. This chain connects TRBV7-3 to TRBJ2-3; 8 positions match TRBD1. Losses at the gene ends were 0 bases for V and 2 bases for J; bases not matched to a gene: 7. The germline V gene encodes CDR1 SGHTA and CDR2 FQGTGA. The CDR3 sequence is 17 residues long.

The J gene is TRBJ2-2, the V gene TRBV29-1; D is possibly TRBD2 (7 bases). Trimming took 5 bases from V and 0 from J, leaving 10 bases between them. CDR1 SQVTM and CDR2 ANQGSEA come from the germline V gene. This CDR3 has 14 residues. In nucleotides, the CDR3 is TGCAGCGTTCGGGGGGCTACGAACACCGGGGAGCTGTTTTTT. It translates to CSVRGATNTGELFF.

The chain employs TRBV2 and TRBJ1-5; D is unclear. The CDR3 spans 15 residues. Germline V gene lookup returns CDR1 SNHLY and CDR2 FYNNEI. Trimming pared 3 bases from V and 2 bases from J, leaving 11 bases between. The CDR3 DNA reads as TGTGCCAGCAGTGAGGTGTCAGTGGGCAATCAGCCCCAGCATTTT. Translated: CASSEVSVGNQPQHF.

The genes are TRBV5-1 and TRBJ2-7; 9 bases are shared with TRBD1. The trim removed 0 bases at V and 13 bases at J, leaving 8 bases unmatched. This CDR3 is built from 13 residues. Per germline, CDR1 SGHRS and CDR2 YFSETQ. CDR3 amino acids: CASSLADRGLIYF. CDR3 nucleotides: TGCGCCAGCAGCTTGGCGGACAGGGGCCTTATCTACTTC.

This clone was seen only once. The chain is built from TRBV5-1 and TRBJ2-1; the D gene is possibly TRBD1 (5 bases). The CDR3 covers 14 residues. Trimming shortened V by 4 bases and J by 9 bases, and 17 bases separated the two germline ends. Germline loops: CDR1 SGHRS, CDR2 YFSETQ. Here the CDR3 DNA reads TGCGCCAGCAGCATCGAAGAAAGACAGATTGAGCAGTTCTTC. Translated: CASSIEERQIEQFF.

In DNA, the CDR3 is TGTGCCAGCAGTCAAGCGGGGGGGCACTACGAGCAGTACTTC. Translating it yields CASSQAGGHYEQYF. V usage is TRBV6-5 and J usage is TRBJ2-7; 10 bases align to TRBD2. Losses at the gene ends were 5 bases for V and 3 bases for J; bases not matched to a gene: 4. This CDR3 is built from 14 residues. The germline V gene encodes CDR1 MNHEY and CDR2 SVGAGI.

A single count supports this clone. This CDR3 reads CASSLRRDTGELFF. The CDR3 nucleotides read TGTGCCAGCAGCTTAAGACGGGACACCGGGGAGCTGTTTTTT. The V and J genes are TRBV7-3 and TRBJ2-2; no firm D call. The CDR3 is 14 residues long. CDR1 and CDR2 from the germline V gene are SGHTA and FQGTGA. The V end lost 1 base, the J end lost 3 bases, and 6 bases lay between the germline ends.

The chain recombines TRBV27 with TRBJ2-7; the D gene is possibly TRBD2 (7 bases). This CDR3 contains 13 residues. Trimming took off 4 bases at V and 4 bases at J, with 11 bases between the two ends. Per germline, CDR1 MNHEY and CDR2 SMNVEV (reference sequence). The CDR3 is CASSSRGGYEQYV. For the CDR3, the DNA is TGTGCCAGCAGTTCTAGGGGGGGGTACGAGCAGTACGTC.

This clone came up a few times. This chain uses TRBV25-1 with TRBJ2-3; TRBD1 agrees at 9 bases. The CDR3 is made up of 16 amino acids. The V segment lost 4 bases and the J segment 1 base; nucleotides outside the gene matches: 6. Germline CDR1 MGHDK, CDR2 SYGVNS. The CDR3 spells CASSAGTGTGTDTQYF. CDR3 DNA sequence: TGTGCCAGCAGTGCCGGGACAGGGACTGGCACAGATACGCAGTATTTT.

The V and J genes are TRBV5-6 and TRBJ1-5, with 9 nucleotides matching TRBD1. Per the germline V gene, CDR1 is SGHDT and CDR2 is YYEEEE. The V gene end was trimmed by 0 bases and the J gene end by 5 bases; junction bases not matched to a gene: 12. The CDR3 runs to 18 residues. DNA for the CDR3: TGTGCCAGCAGCTTGGCGCGAATGAGGGGACAGGGCGATCAGCCCCAGCATTTT. Translated, it gives CASSLARMRGQGDQPQHF.

The chain employs TRBV7-9 and TRBJ1-2; D is possibly TRBD1 (6 bases). Germline V CDR1 and CDR2: SEHNR, FQNEAQ (reference sequence). The V end lost 2 bases, the J end lost 4 bases, and 8 bases lay between the germline ends. This CDR3 region has 13 residues. The CDR3 bases are TGTGCCAGCAGCTTACAGGGGTTCTATGGCTACACCTTC. Protein: CASSLQGFYGYTF.

V usage is TRBV11-2 and J usage is TRBJ2-3, with D possibly TRBD2 on 6 matching bases. From germline, CDR1 is SGHAT and CDR2 FQNNGV. The V end lost 4 bases, the J end lost 5 bases, and 16 bases lay between the germline ends. CDR3 length: 15 residues. CDR3 loop: CASSSLAGSVDTQYF. The CDR3 bases are TGTGCCAGCAGCTCCCTCGCGGGGTCGGTAGATACGCAGTATTTT.

This clone was seen a few times. CDR3 bases: TGTGCCAGCAGCCGGACAGGGGGCGACTATGGCTACACCTTC. Protein: CASSRTGGDYGYTF. V and J are TRBV5-4 and TRBJ1-2, with TRBD1 matching over 11 bases. V was pared by 4 bases and J by 3 bases, with 2 bases of the junction left unmatched. Per the germline V gene, CDR1 is SGHNT and CDR2 is YYREEE (reference sequence). The CDR3 has 14 amino acids.

The chain employs TRBV11-2 and TRBJ2-7; TRBD1 aligns across 10 bases. The trim removed 5 bases at V and 2 bases at J, leaving 3 bases unmatched. Germline assignment: CDR1 SGHAT and CDR2 FQNNGV. CDR3 size: 14 residues. The CDR3 reads CASSDRGLTYEQYF. For the CDR3, the DNA is TGTGCCAGCAGCGACAGGGGGCTAACCTACGAGCAGTACTTC.

This chain joins TRBV13 and TRBJ2-7; 8 bases are a match to TRBD1. Per the germline V gene, CDR1 is PRHDT and CDR2 is FYEKMQ (reference sequence). J gave up 4 bases and V 8 bases, and 4 bases lay outside the gene matches. The CDR3 has 12 amino acids. CDR3 in DNA: TGTGCCAGCGGGACAGGATCTTACGAGCAGTACTTC. It yields the protein CASGTGSYEQYF. Supplemented by reference TRBV13 and TRBJ2-7, the full variable domain reads AAGVIQSPRHLIKEKRETATLKCYPIPRHDTVYWYQQGPGQDPQFLISFYEKMQSDKGSIPDRFSAQQFSDYHSELNMSSLELGDSALYFCASGTGSYEQYFGPGTRLTVT.

CDR3 protein: CSVETGANQPQHF. The CDR3 DNA reads TGCAGCGTTGAAACGGGAGCAAATCAGCCCCAGCATTTT. This chain joins TRBV29-1 and TRBJ1-5; unclear D gene. Trimming shortened V by 2 bases and J by 4 bases, and 9 bases separated the two germline ends. Germline CDR1 and CDR2: SQVTM and ANQGSEA. This CDR3 comprises 13 residues.

CDR3 sequence reads: CASRDPSTSGSYNEQFF. Written as DNA, the CDR3 is TGTGCCAGCAGGGACCCATCGACTAGCGGTTCCTACAATGAGCAGTTCTTC. This rearrangement joins TRBV2 to TRBJ2-1; TRBD2 matches at 9 bases. The CDR3 covers 17 residues. The junction had 10 bases not matched to a gene; V was cut back by 6 bases and J by 1 base. Germline V CDR1 and CDR2: SNHLY, FYNNEI.